This T cell receptor beta chain was found in a study of T cell responses to AZD1222 COVID-19 vaccine. Data came from immunoSEQ multiplex PCR; TCRdb stores just in-frame clones and leaves some out. The data hold over 130,000 clones, with 80% to 95% observed a single time. Concerning this clone: The antigen is undetermined.

The CDR3 extends over 15 amino acids. Trimming cost V 2 bases and J 7 bases, with 15 bases left between them. Germline CDR1 and CDR2: LNHDA and SQIVND (reference sequence). Findings and caveats of the study: Recipients of two AZD1222 doses showed rising Spike-specific TCR breadth and depth. Baseline serostatus was positive in only 5 to 7 AZD1222 recipients.

The study pooled second doses at about 4 or about 12 weeks. This clonotype was sampled from an adult who received the AZD1222 COVID-19 vaccine. The chain uses TRBV19 and TRBJ2-4, with D maybe TRBD2 (7 bases). The source was peripheral blood, collected 28 days after the second AZD1222 dose. In DNA, the CDR3 is TGTGCCAGTAGTATAAATCGGGGGGCTGGGAACATTCAGTACTTC. Translating it yields CASSINRGAGNIQYF.